This T cell receptor beta chain was sequenced during a study of T cell repertoires in cytomegalovirus infection (dated by TCRdb to about 2019). About the full investigation: Recently identified HLA-C-restricted CMV epitopes, whose presentation resists viral immunomodulation, were targeted by peptide stimulations together with well-studied HLA-B-restricted epitopes. The HLA type of each donor mattered for the analysis, because public TCR beta signatures pointed to carriage of CMV infection along with the matching HLA type.

The run used an Illumina HiSeq 1500. TCRdb took the public reads, trimmed them with fastp at Q25, ran MiXCR for clone calling and kept in-frame beta chains. Each record represents a unique CDR3 protein, reported with the most common genes and DNA among its rows. This sample comprises 700,000 to 850,000 distinct CDR3 sequences, around a third of them detected only once. The top ten clones comprise about an eighth of the sample. Looking up the germline V gene yields CDR1 SGHTS and CDR2 YDEGEE. Taken from cysteine to phenylalanine, the CDR3 has 15 residues. Only CDR3 DNA is held: 45 bases, read in frame from base 1. Trimmed from V: 3 bases; trimmed from J: 5 bases; junction bases lacking a gene match: 4. Overall study outcomes, separate from this receptor: The ex vivo response was dominated by HLA-C-restricted CMV-specific TCR beta clonotypes, which also provided the single most frequent clonotype in two of eight donors. Cumulative frequency of public TCR beta family members discriminated carriers of CMV infection plus the relevant HLA type in this cohort and an independent roughly 330-donor cohort.

The label giving this sample's treatment or condition can be read as: in vitro stimulation with specific CMV peptide epitopes to enrich CMV-specific T cells. Worth noting for this clonotype: Which antigen it targets is not known. The record has no base qualities; no much larger clone is one base away.

The receptor comes from a human donor in good health (CMV status not recorded). Some clones in this sample may be carry-over from other donors' samples. Sample: cultured CD8+ T cells from PBMCs, taken from culture after CMV antigen stimulation. This receptor chain uses TRBV5-8 and TRBJ2-5; 13 central bases correspond to TRBD2. The CDR3 is CASSWGLAGRETQYF. The DNA sequence is TGTGCCAGCAGCTGGGGACTAGCGGGGAGGGAGACCCAGTACTTC.